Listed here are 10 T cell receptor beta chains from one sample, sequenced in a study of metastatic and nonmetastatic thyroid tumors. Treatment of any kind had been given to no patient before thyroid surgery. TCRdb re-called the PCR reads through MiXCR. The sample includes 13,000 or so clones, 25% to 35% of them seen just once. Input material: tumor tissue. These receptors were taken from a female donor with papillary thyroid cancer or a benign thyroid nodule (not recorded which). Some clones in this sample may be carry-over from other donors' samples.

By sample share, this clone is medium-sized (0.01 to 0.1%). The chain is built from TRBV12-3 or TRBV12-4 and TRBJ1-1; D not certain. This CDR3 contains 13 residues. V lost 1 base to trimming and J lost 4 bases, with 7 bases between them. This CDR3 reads CASSLVGSTEAFF. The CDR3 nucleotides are TGTGCCAGCAGTTTAGTTGGGAGCACTGAAGCTTTCTTT.

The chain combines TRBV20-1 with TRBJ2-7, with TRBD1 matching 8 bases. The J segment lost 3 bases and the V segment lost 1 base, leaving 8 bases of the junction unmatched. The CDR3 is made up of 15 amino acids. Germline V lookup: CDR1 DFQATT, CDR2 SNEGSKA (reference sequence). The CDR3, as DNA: TGCAGTGCTAGAGGGCCGGGACAGGCCCTCTACGAGCAGTACTTC. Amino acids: CSARGPGQALYEQYF.

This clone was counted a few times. In nucleotides, the CDR3 is TGTGCCAGCAGTCCTGCAGGGGAATACGAGCAGTACTTC. Amino acids: CASSPAGEYEQYF. The V and J genes are TRBV27 and TRBJ2-7; a possible D gene is TRBD1 (6 bases). Trimming took off 5 bases at V and 4 bases at J, with 12 bases between the two ends. The CDR3 runs to 13 residues. CDR1 MNHEY and CDR2 SMNVEV come from the germline V gene (reference sequence).

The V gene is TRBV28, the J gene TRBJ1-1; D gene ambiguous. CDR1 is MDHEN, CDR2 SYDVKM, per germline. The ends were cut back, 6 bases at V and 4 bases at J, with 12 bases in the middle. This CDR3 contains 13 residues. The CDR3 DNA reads TGTGCCAGCAGCCCAGGACGTTTCACTGAAGCTTTCTTT. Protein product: CASSPGRFTEAFF.

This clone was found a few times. In nucleotides, the CDR3 is TGTGCCACCAGCTTTACGGGACAGCAAGAGACCCAGTACTTC. It encodes CATSFTGQQETQYF. The J gene is TRBJ2-5, the V gene TRBV24-1; 7 bases align to TRBD1. V shed 7 bases and J 2 bases; nucleotides not matched to a gene: 6. There are 14 residues in the CDR3. CDR1 KGHDR and CDR2 SFDVKD come from the germline V gene.

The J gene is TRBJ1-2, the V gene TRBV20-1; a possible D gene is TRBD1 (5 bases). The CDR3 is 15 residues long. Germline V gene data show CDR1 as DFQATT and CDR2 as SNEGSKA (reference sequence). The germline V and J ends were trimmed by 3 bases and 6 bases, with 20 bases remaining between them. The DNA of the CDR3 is TGCAGTGCTAGCCTTCTAGGGGCCCTAAACCATGGCTACACCTTC. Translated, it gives CSASLLGALNHGYTF.

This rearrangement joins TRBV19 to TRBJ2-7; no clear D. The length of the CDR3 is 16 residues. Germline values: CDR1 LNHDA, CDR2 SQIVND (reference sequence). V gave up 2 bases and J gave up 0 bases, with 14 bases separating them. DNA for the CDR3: TGTGCCAGTAGTATACAAGAGACGGTGAGCTCCTACGAGCAGTACTTC. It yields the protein CASSIQETVSSYEQYF.

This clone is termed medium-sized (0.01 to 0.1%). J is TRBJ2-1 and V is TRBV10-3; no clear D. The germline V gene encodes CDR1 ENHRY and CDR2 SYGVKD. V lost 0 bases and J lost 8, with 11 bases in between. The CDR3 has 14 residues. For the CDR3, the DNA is TGTGCCATCAGTGAGTCCTCAGCCTGGGATGAGCAGTTCTTC. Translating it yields CAISESSAWDEQFF.

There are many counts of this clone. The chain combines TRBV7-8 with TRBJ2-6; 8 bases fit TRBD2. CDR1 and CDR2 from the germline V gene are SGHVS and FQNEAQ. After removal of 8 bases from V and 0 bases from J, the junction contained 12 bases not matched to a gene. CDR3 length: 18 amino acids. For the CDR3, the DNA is TGTGCCAGCTGCCCACCGGGACTAGATTTCTCTGGGGCCAACGTCCTGACTTTC. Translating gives CASCPPGLDFSGANVLTF.

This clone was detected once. CDR3 loop: CSAGGPSTDTQYF. CDR3 coding DNA: TGCAGTGCGGGGGGCCCTAGCACAGATACGCAGTATTTT. The V gene is TRBV20-1, the J gene TRBJ2-3, with D tentatively TRBD1 or TRBD2 (6 bases each). This CDR3 comprises 13 residues. Trimming cost V 6 bases and J 0 bases, with 10 bases left between them. Germline V gene data show CDR1 as DFQATT and CDR2 as SNEGSKA (reference sequence).